This T cell receptor (beta chain) stems from a study of blood T cell repertoires in COVID-19. About the study: There were acute and convalescent COVID-19 samples, and they came from the United States, Italy and Spain. From T cells, B-cell-depleted T cells, or PBMCs came the material, which was cDNA or gDNA.

Per the study methods: By means of reference gene primer amplification, nucleated cell counts were estimated. Assay used: immunoSEQ multiplex PCR; TCRdb lists only in-frame clones, some missing. The V and J calls and clone size were taken over from that table, and D and trimming were inferred from the DNA. The sample contains 260,000 or so clones, roughly 89% of which appear only once. This CDR3 spans 13 amino acids. V lost 7 bases and J lost 3, with 10 bases in between. The chain recombines TRBV12-3 or TRBV12-4 with TRBJ1-5, with D tentatively TRBD1 (6 bases). The sample comprised PBMCs or T cells enriched from blood (not recorded which). The sequence was obtained from a woman aged 25 to 39 with acute COVID-19. This chain's CDR3 is CASTGQFNQPQHF. In DNA, the CDR3 is TGTGCCAGCACAGGACAGTTCAATCAGCCCCAGCATTTT.